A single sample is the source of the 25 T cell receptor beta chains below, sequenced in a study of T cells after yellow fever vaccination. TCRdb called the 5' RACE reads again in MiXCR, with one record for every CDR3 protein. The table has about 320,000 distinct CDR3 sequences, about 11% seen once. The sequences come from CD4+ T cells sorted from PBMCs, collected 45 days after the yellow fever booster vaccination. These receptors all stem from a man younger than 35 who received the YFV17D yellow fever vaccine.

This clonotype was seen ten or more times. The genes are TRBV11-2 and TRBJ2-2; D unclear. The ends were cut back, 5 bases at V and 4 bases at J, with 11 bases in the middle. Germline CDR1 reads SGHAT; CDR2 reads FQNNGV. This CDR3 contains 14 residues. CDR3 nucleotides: TGTGCCAGCAGCCCCCGCCCAGGCACCGGGGAGCTGTTTTTT. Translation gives CASSPRPGTGELFF. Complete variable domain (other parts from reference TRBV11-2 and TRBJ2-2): EAGVAQSPRYKIIEKRQSVAFWCNPISGHATLYWYQQILGQGPKLLIQFQNNGVVDDSQLPKDRFSAERLKGVDSTLKIQPAKLEDSAVYLCASSPRPGTGELFFGEGSRLTVL.

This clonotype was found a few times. The CDR3 region has the DNA TGTGCCAGCAGTGAGAGCCGGGGGATAGCTAACTATGGCTACACCTTC. Encoded protein: CASSESRGIANYGYTF. V and J are TRBV2 and TRBJ1-2, with D possibly matching TRBD1 (5 bases). V was clipped by 3 bases and J by 0 bases, with 14 bases between them. This CDR3 comprises 16 residues. CDR1 is SNHLY and CDR2 is FYNNEI in the germline V gene.

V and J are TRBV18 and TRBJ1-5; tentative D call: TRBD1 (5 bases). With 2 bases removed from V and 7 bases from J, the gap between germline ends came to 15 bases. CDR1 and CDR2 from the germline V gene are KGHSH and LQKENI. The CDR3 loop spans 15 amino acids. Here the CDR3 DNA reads TGTGCCAGCTCACCAGGGGTCCTGGGGACCCAGCCCCAGCATTTT. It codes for CASSPGVLGTQPQHF.

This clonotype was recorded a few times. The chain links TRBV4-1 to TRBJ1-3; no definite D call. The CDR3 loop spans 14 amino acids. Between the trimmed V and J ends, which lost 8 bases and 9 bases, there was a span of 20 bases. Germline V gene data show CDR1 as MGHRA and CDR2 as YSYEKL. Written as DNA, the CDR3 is TGCGCCAGCGCGCGTGTTGGTGCGGCCGGCACCATATATTTT. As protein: CASARVGAAGTIYF.

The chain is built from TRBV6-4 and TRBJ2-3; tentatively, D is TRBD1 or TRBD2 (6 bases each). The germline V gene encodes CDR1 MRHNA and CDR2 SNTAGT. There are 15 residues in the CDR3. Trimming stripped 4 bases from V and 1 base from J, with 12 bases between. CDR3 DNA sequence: TGTGCCAGCAGTGTGGGGGGCCGGGGCACAGATACGCAGTATTTT. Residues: CASSVGGRGTDTQYF.

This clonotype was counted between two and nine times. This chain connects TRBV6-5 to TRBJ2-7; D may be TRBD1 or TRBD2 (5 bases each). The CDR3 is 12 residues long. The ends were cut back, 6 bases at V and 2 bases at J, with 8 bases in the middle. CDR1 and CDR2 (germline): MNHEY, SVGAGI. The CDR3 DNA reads TGTGCCAGCAGACTGGGACCCTACGAGCAGTACGTC. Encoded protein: CASRLGPYEQYV.

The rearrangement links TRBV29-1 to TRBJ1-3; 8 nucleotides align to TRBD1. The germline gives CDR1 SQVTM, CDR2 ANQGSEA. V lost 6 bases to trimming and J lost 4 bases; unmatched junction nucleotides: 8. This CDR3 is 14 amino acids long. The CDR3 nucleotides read TGCAGCGTCGGTGACAGGGGCGACGGAAACACCATATATTTT. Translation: CSVGDRGDGNTIYF.

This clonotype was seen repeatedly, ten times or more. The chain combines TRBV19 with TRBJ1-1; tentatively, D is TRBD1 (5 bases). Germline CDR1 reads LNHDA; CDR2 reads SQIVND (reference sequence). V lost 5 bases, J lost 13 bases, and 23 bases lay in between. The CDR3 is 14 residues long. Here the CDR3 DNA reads TGTGCCAGTAGTTCCGACAGTAGATTCTCTTTCGGTTTCTTT. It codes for CASSSDSRFSFGFF.

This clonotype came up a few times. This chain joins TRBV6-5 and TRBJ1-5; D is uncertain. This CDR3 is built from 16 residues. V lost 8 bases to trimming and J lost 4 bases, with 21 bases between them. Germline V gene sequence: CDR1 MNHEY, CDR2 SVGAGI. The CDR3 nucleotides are TGTGCCAGCCGTCCGACGGGTGCCGGACGAAATCAGCCCCAGCATTTT. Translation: CASRPTGAGRNQPQHF.

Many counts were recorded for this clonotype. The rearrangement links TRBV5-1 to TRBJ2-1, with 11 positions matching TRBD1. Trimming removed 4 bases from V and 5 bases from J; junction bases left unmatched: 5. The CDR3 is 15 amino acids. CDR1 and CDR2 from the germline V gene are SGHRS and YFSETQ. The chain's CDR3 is CASSTGQGANNEQFF. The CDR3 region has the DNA TGCGCCAGCAGCACCGGACAGGGGGCGAACAATGAGCAGTTCTTC.

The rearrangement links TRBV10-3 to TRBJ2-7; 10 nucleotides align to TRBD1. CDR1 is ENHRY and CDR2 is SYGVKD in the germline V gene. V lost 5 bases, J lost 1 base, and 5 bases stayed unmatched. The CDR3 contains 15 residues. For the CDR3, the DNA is TGTGCCATCAGTTCTGGACAGGGGGAATCCTACGAGCAGTACGTC. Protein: CAISSGQGESYEQYV.

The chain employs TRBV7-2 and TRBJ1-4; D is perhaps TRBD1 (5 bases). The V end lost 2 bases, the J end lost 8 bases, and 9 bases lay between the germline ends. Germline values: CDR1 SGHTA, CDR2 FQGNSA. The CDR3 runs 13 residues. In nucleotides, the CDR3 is TGTGCCAGCAGCTTACCCCAGGGAGAAAAACTGTTTTTT. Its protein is CASSLPQGEKLFF.

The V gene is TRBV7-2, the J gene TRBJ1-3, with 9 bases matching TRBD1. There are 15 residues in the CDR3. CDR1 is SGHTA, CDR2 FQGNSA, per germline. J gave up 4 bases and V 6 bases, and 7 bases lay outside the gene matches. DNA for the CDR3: TGTGCCAGCAGTCCACAGGGGGCGGCGGGAAACACCATATATTTT. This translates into CASSPQGAAGNTIYF.

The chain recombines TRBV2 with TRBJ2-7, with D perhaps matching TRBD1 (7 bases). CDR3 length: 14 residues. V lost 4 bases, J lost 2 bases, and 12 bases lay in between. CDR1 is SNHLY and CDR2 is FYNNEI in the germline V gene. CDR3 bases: TGTGCCAGCAGTGGCGGGACAGTTCCCTACGAGCAGTACTTC. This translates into CASSGGTVPYEQYF.

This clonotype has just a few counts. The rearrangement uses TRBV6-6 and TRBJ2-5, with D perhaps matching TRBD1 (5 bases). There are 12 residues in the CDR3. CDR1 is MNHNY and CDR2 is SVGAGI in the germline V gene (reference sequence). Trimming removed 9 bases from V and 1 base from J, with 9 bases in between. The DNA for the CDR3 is TGTGCCAGTCGACAGCCCCAAGAGACCCAGTACTTC. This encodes CASRQPQETQYF.

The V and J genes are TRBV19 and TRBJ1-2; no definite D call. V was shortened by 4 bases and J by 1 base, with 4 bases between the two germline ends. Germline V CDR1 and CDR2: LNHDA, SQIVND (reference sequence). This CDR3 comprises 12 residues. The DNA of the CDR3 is TGTGCCAGTAGTAAGGGTAACTATGGCTACACCTTC. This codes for CASSKGNYGYTF.

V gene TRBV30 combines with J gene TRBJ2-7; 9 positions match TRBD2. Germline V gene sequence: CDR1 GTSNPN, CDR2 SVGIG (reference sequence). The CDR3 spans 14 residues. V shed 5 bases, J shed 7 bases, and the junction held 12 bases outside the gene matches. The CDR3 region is CAWATGTSSGEQYF. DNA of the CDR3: TGTGCCTGGGCTACCGGGACTAGCTCCGGTGAGCAGTACTTC.

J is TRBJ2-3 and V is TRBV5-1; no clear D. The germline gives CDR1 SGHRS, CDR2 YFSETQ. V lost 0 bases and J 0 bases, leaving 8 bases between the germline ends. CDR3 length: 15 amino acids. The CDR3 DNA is TGCGCCAGCAGCTTGGTAGGAGAGAGCACAGATACGCAGTATTTT. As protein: CASSLVGESTDTQYF.

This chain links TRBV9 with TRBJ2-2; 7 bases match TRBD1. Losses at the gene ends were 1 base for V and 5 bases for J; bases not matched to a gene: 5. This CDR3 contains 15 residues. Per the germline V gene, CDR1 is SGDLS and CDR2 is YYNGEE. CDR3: CASSVSTGWTGELFF. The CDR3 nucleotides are TGTGCCAGCAGCGTATCGACAGGGTGGACCGGGGAGCTGTTTTTT. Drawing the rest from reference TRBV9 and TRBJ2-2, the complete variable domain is DSGVTQTPKHLITATGQRVTLRCSPRSGDLSVYWYQQSLDQGLQFLIQYYNGEERAKGNILERFSAQQFPDLHSELNLSSLELGDSALYFCASSVSTGWTGELFFGEGSRLTVL.

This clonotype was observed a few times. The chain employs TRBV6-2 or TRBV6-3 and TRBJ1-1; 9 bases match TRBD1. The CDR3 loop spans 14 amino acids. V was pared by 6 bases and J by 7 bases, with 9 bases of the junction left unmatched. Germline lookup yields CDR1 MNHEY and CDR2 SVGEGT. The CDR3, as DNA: TGTGCCAGCAGAAACACAGGGGGCGGAGGTGAAGCTTTCTTT. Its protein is CASRNTGGGGEAFF.

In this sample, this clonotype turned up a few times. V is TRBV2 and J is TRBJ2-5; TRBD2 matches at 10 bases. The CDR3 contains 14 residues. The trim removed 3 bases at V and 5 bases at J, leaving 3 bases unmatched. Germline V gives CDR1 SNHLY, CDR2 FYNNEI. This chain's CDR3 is CASSEGTSAETQYF. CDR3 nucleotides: TGTGCCAGCAGTGAGGGGACTAGCGCCGAGACCCAGTACTTC.

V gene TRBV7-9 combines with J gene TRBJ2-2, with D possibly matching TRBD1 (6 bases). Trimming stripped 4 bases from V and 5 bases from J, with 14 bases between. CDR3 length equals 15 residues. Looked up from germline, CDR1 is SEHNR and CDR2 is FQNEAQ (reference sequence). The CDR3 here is CASSSWGRWTGELFF. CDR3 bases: TGTGCCAGCAGCTCCTGGGGGCGGTGGACCGGGGAGCTGTTTTTT.

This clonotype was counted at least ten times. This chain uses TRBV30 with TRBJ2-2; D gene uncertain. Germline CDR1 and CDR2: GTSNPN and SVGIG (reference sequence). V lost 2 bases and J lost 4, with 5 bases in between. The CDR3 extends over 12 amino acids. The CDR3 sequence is CAWSYSTGELFF. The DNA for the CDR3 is TGTGCCTGGAGTTACTCCACCGGGGAGCTGTTTTTT.

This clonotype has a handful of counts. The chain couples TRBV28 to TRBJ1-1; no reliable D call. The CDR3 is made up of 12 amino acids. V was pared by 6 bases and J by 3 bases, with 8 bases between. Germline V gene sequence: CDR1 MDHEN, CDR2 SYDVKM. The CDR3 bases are TGTGCCAGCAGAACCCAAGACACTGAAGCTTTCTTT. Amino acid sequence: CASRTQDTEAFF.

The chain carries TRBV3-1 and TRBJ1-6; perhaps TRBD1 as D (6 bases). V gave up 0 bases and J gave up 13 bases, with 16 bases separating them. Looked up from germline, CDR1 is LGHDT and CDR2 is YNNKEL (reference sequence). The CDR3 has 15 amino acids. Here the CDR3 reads CASSQDDRTTRPLHF. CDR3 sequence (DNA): TGTGCCAGCAGCCAAGATGACAGGACGACACGGCCCCTCCACTTT.